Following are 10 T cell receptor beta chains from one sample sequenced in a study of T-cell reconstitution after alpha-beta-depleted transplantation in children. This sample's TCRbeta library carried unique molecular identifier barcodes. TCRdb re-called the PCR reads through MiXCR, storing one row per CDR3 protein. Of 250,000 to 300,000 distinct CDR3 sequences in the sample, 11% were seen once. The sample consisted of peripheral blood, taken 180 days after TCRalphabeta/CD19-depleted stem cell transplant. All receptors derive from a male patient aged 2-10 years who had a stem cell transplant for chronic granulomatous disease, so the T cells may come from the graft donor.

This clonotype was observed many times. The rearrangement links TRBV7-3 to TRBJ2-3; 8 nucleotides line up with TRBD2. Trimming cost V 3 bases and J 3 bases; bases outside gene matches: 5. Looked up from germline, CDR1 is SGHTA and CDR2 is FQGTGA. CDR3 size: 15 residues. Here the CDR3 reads CASSFSSGVTDTQYF. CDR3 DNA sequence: TGTGCCAGCAGCTTTAGTAGCGGGGTTACAGATACGCAGTATTTT.

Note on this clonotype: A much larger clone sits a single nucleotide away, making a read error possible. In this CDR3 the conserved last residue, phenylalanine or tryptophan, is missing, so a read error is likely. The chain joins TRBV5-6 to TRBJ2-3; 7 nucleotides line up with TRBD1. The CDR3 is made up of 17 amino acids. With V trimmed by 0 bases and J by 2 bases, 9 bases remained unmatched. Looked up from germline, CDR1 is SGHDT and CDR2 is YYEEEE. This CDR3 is CASSLGPGQDLTDTQYI. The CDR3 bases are TGTGCCAGCAGCTTGGGACCTGGACAGGACCTCACAGATACGCAGTATATT.

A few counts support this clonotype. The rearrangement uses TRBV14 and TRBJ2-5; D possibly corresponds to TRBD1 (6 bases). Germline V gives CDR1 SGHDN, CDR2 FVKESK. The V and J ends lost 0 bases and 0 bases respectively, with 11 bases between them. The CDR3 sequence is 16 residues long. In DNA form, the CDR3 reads TGTGCCAGCAGCCAAGAAAGAGGACAGTACCAAGAGACCCAGTACTTC. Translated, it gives CASSQERGQYQETQYF.

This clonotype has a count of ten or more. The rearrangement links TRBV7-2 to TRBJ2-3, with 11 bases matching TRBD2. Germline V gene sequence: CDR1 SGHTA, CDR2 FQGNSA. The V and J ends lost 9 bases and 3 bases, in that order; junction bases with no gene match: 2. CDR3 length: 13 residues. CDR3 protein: CASRLAGTDTQYF. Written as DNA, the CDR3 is TGTGCCAGTAGACTAGCGGGAACAGATACGCAGTATTTT.

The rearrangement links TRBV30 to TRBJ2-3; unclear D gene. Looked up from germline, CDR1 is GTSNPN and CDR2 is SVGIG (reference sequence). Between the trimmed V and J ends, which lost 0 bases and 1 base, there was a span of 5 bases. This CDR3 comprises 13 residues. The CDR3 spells CAWSVLRTDTQYF. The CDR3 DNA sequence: TGTGCCTGGAGTGTACTACGCACAGATACGCAGTATTTT.

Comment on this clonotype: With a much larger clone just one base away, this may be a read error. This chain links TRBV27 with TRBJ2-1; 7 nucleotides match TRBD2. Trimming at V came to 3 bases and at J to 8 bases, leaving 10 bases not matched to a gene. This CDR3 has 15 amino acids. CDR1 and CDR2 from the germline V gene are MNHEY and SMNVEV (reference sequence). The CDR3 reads CASSLETSFYYEQFF. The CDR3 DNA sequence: TGTGCCAGCAGTTTGGAGACTAGCTTTTACTATGAGCAGTTCTTC.

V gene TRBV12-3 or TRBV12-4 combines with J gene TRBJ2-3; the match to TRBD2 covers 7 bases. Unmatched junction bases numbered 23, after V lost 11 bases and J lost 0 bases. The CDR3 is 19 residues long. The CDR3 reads CAFCPHVCSGGRSTDTQYF. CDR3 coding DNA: TGTGCCTTCTGTCCCCACGTCTGCAGCGGCGGGAGAAGCACAGATACGCAGTATTTT.

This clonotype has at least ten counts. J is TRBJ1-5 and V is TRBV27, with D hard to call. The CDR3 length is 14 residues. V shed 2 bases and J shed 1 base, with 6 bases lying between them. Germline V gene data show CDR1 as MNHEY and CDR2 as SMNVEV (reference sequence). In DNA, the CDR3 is TGTGCCAGCAGTTTAATGGCAAGCAATCAGCCCCAGCATTTT. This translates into CASSLMASNQPQHF.

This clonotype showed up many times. The CDR3 DNA follows: TGTGCCAGCAGGGGGCTCGCGGGGGTCTACAATGAGCAGTTCTTC. Translated: CASRGLAGVYNEQFF. The chain is built from TRBV12-3 or TRBV12-4 and TRBJ2-1; the match to TRBD2 covers 7 bases. CDR3 size: 15 residues. The ends lost 6 bases at V and 3 bases at J; junction bases unmatched: 8.

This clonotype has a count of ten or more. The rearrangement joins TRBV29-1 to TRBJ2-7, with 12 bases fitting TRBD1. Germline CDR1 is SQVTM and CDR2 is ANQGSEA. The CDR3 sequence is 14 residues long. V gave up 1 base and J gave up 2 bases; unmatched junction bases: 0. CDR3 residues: CSVEGDRGPYEQYF. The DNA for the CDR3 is TGCAGCGTTGAAGGGGACAGGGGGCCCTACGAGCAGTACTTC.